What follows are 29 T cell receptor beta chains derived from one specimen sequenced in a study of blood T cell repertoires in COVID-19. The repertoire was sequenced with immunoSEQ multiplex PCR; TCRdb's copy has only in-frame clones and lacks some. Of hundreds of thousands of clones listed, under 85% are singletons. Sequenced: peripheral blood. These receptors were obtained from a woman in her twenties or thirties with COVID-19, enrolled during active disease.

The chain carries TRBV9 and TRBJ2-1, with unresolved D. Germline V gene lookup returns CDR1 SGDLS and CDR2 YYNGEE. The V end lost 3 bases, the J end lost 0 bases, and 13 bases lay between the germline ends. The CDR3 has 16 residues. CDR3 loop: CASSGEYPSSYNEQFF. As DNA, the CDR3 is TGTGCCAGCAGCGGAGAGTACCCGAGCTCCTACAATGAGCAGTTCTTC.

The chain employs TRBV5-1 and TRBJ1-1; no definite D call. Germline values: CDR1 SGHRS, CDR2 YFSETQ. The V end lost 4 bases, the J end lost 9 bases, and 19 bases lay between the germline ends. The CDR3 is made up of 14 amino acids. This chain's CDR3 is CASSAQASPDQAFF. The CDR3 DNA reads TGCGCCAGCAGCGCTCAGGCAAGCCCCGATCAAGCTTTCTTT.

The V call is TRBV6-5, the J call TRBJ2-7; the D gene is possibly TRBD2 (5 bases). The V gene's germline CDR1 is MNHEY and CDR2 SVGAGI. V lost 2 bases and J lost 5, with 16 bases in between. The CDR3 is 15 amino acids. CDR3 residues: CASSYGPASTHEQYF. The CDR3 DNA reads TGTGCCAGCAGTTACGGCCCGGCTAGCACCCACGAGCAGTACTTC.

The rearrangement links TRBV4-1 to TRBJ1-4, with D tentatively TRBD1 (5 bases). Per germline, CDR1 MGHRA and CDR2 YSYEKL. The CDR3 is made up of 17 amino acids. The V gene lost 1 base and the J gene lost 3 bases, with 15 bases spanning the gap. The CDR3 spells CASSQVGYSGPNEKLFF. DNA of the CDR3: TGCGCCAGCAGCCAAGTCGGATACTCAGGGCCTAATGAAAAACTGTTTTTT.

The chain has TRBV5-6 and TRBJ2-4; a possible D gene is TRBD2 (5 bases). From germline, CDR1 is SGHDT and CDR2 YYEEEE. V shed 2 bases and J shed 8 bases, with 8 bases lying between them. The CDR3 totals 12 residues. The CDR3 protein is CASSLEGDIQYF. In DNA form, the CDR3 reads TGTGCCAGCAGCTTAGAGGGTGACATTCAGTACTTC.

The V gene is TRBV29-1, the J gene TRBJ2-7, with 9 bases fitting TRBD1. The CDR3 is made up of 14 amino acids. V dropped 1 base and J dropped 3; count of bases not matched to a gene: 4. Germline V gene lookup returns CDR1 SQVTM and CDR2 ANQGSEA. CDR3 sequence reads: CSVEVGQGYYEQYF. As DNA, the CDR3 is TGCAGCGTTGAAGTGGGACAGGGATACTACGAGCAGTACTTC.

The chain uses TRBV19 and TRBJ2-5; TRBD1 matches at 10 bases. The CDR3 contains 15 residues. The V gene's germline CDR1 is LNHDA and CDR2 SQIVND (reference sequence). V shed 3 bases, J shed 8 bases, and the junction held 9 bases outside the gene matches. The CDR3 reads CASSITTGGGYTQYF. CDR3 in DNA: TGTGCCAGTAGTATTACGACAGGGGGCGGATATACCCAGTACTTC.

The chain has TRBV10-3 and TRBJ2-7; TRBD2 matches 7 bases. The V gene end was trimmed by 7 bases and the J gene end by 2 bases; junction bases not matched to a gene: 5. CDR1 is ENHRY, CDR2 SYGVKD, per germline. The CDR3 is 13 amino acids. The CDR3 region is CAITPGRPYEQYF. As DNA, the CDR3 is TGTGCCATCACCCCCGGGAGGCCCTACGAGCAGTACTTC.

The chain combines TRBV18 with TRBJ2-7; 8 bases agree with TRBD2. The germline CDR1 and CDR2 sequences are KGHSH and LQKENI. The V gene end was trimmed by 6 bases and the J gene end by 0 bases; junction bases not matched to a gene: 7. The CDR3 is made up of 15 amino acids. In DNA, the CDR3 is TGTGCCAGCTCGACAAGCGGGAGTATCTCCTACGAGCAGTACTTC. Translated: CASSTSGSISYEQYF.

The V and J genes are TRBV5-1 and TRBJ2-5; TRBD2 might be the D (7 bases). Germline CDR1 is SGHRS and CDR2 is YFSETQ. The CDR3 spans 16 residues. Trimming cost V 4 bases and J 0 bases, with 16 bases left between them. Written as DNA, the CDR3 is TGCGCCAGCAGCCACTACGAGGGGGGGTACCAAGAGACCCAGTACTTC. This encodes CASSHYEGGYQETQYF.

The chain is built from TRBV10-3 and TRBJ2-4; weak D call: TRBD2 (6 bases). This CDR3 contains 16 residues. The V gene lost 3 bases and the J gene lost 8 bases, with 20 bases spanning the gap. Germline CDR1 ENHRY, CDR2 SYGVKD. CDR3 sequence: CAISDGGDHGQDIQYF. The CDR3 nucleotides are TGTGCCATCAGTGACGGAGGGGACCACGGGCAGGACATTCAGTACTTC.

This sequence joins TRBV2 and TRBJ1-1; D remains ambiguous. The CDR3 runs to 13 residues. The germline CDR1 and CDR2 sequences are SNHLY and FYNNEI. V shed 6 bases and J shed 0 bases, with 8 bases lying between them. The CDR3 loop reads CASSNGVNTEAFF. CDR3 bases: TGTGCCAGCAGCAACGGGGTGAACACTGAAGCTTTCTTT.

The chain couples TRBV9 to TRBJ2-7; TRBD2 agrees at 9 bases. The trim removed 3 bases at V and 2 bases at J, leaving 6 bases unmatched. This CDR3 region has 15 residues. Germline V gene lookup returns CDR1 SGDLS and CDR2 YYNGEE. The CDR3 DNA is TGTGCCAGCAGCGATCGGACTAGCGAACCCTACGAGCAGTACTTC. Translating gives CASSDRTSEPYEQYF.

The rearrangement joins TRBV5-5 to TRBJ1-2; D gene ambiguous. There are 14 residues in the CDR3. In germline, CDR1 is SGHKS, CDR2 YYEKEE (reference sequence). Trimming stripped 0 bases from V and 1 base from J, with 7 bases between. The CDR3 DNA sequence: TGTGCCAGCAGCTTGGACAATATTAACTATGGCTACACCTTC. Translating it yields CASSLDNINYGYTF.

The chain is built from TRBV27 and TRBJ2-1; 10 bases align to TRBD2. The V gene's germline CDR1 is MNHEY and CDR2 SMNVEV (reference sequence). This CDR3 spans 15 amino acids. Trimming removed 8 bases from V and 7 bases from J; junction bases left unmatched: 11. The CDR3 DNA is TGTGCCAGCGGTGAGAGGAGCGGGGGGGCGAATGAGCAGTTCTTC. It is translated as CASGERSGGANEQFF.

The genes are TRBV27 and TRBJ1-1, with 9 bases aligning to TRBD1. The CDR3 loop spans 17 amino acids. The J segment lost 5 bases and the V segment lost 1 base, leaving 11 bases of the junction unmatched. The V gene's germline CDR1 is MNHEY and CDR2 SMNVEV (reference sequence). The chain's CDR3 is CASSLLDRGPAGTEAFF. Here the CDR3 DNA reads TGTGCCAGCAGTTTATTGGACAGGGGACCGGCGGGGACTGAAGCTTTCTTT.

The rearrangement links TRBV9 to TRBJ1-2, with 7 nucleotides matching TRBD1. The germline CDR1 and CDR2 sequences are SGDLS and YYNGEE. This CDR3 has 13 amino acids. V dropped 1 base and J dropped 4; count of bases not matched to a gene: 1. CDR3 nucleotide sequence: TGTGCCAGCAGCGTACGGGACAGCTATGGCTACACCTTC. It codes for CASSVRDSYGYTF.

The chain links TRBV19 to TRBJ2-1; no clear D. The CDR3 has 11 residues. Trimming removed 6 bases from V and 7 bases from J, with 7 bases in between. Looked up from germline, CDR1 is LNHDA and CDR2 is SQIVND (reference sequence). DNA for the CDR3: TGTGCCAGTAGCCGTTATAATGAGCAGTTCTTC. Its protein is CASSRYNEQFF.

J is TRBJ2-3 and V is TRBV28; 7 nucleotides match TRBD2. Germline loops: CDR1 MDHEN, CDR2 SYDVKM. V was pared by 7 bases and J by 1 base, with 8 bases of the junction left unmatched. This CDR3 is built from 15 residues. CDR3 in DNA: TGTGCCAGCACCCTGGGGCTAGCGGGCACAGATACGCAGTATTTT. Translation: CASTLGLAGTDTQYF. Using reference TRBV28 and TRBJ2-3 for the parts outside the CDR3, the full variable domain is DVKVTQSSRYLVKRTGEKVFLECVQDMDHENMFWYRQDPGLGLRLIYFSYDVKMKEKGDIPEGYSVSREKKERFSLILESASTNQTSMYLCASTLGLAGTDTQYFGPGTRLTVL.

The genes are TRBV12-5 and TRBJ2-3; D call uncertain. The CDR3 consists of 13 residues. Deletions cut 7 bases from V and 1 base from J, with 9 bases between. CDR1 is LGHNT, CDR2 FRNRAP, per germline. CDR3 in DNA: TGTGCTAGTGTACCGACTGGCACAGATACGCAGTATTTT. Amino acid sequence: CASVPTGTDTQYF.

The chain recombines TRBV11-3 with TRBJ2-5; 9 nucleotides align to TRBD2. This CDR3 comprises 17 residues. After removal of 1 base from V and 5 bases from J, the junction contained 11 bases not matched to a gene. Germline V gene lookup returns CDR1 SGHNT and CDR2 YENEEA. This CDR3 is CASSLGVGGRALETQYF. The CDR3 DNA reads TGTGCCAGCAGCTTAGGGGTCGGCGGGAGGGCCCTCGAGACCCAGTACTTC.

The chain has TRBV5-6 and TRBJ1-3; tentative D call: TRBD1 (6 bases). The CDR3 loop spans 13 amino acids. The V gene's germline CDR1 is SGHDT and CDR2 YYEEEE. The V gene lost 3 bases and the J gene lost 9 bases, with 13 bases spanning the gap. The CDR3 DNA reads TGTGCCAGCAGCTCAGGGGAGAGGGGCACCATATATTTT. Translation gives CASSSGERGTIYF.

The chain joins TRBV7-8 to TRBJ2-5, with TRBD2 identical over 7 bases. The CDR3 length is 15 residues. CDR1 is SGHVS and CDR2 is FQNEAQ in the germline V gene. The trim removed 5 bases at V and 1 base at J, leaving 7 bases unmatched. CDR3 protein: CASSRERGSQETQYF. In DNA form, the CDR3 reads TGTGCCAGCAGCCGTGAGCGGGGCTCCCAAGAGACCCAGTACTTC.

The chain joins TRBV5-4 to TRBJ2-3; 9 nucleotides match TRBD1. The CDR3 loop spans 15 amino acids. J was trimmed by 5 bases and V by 4 bases; bases with no gene match: 8. Germline V gene lookup returns CDR1 SGHNT and CDR2 YYREEE (reference sequence). CDR3 DNA sequence: TGTGCCAGCAGCCCTCCGGGACAGGGTAGAGATACGCAGTATTTT. This translates into CASSPPGQGRDTQYF.

The chain uses TRBV16 and TRBJ1-5; 12 bases fit TRBD1. CDR1 and CDR2 (germline): KGHSY, FQNENV. The CDR3 has 19 amino acids. J was trimmed by 3 bases and V by 2 bases; bases with no gene match: 11. This CDR3 is CASSQPVRGTGGVNQPQHF. In DNA form, the CDR3 reads TGTGCCAGCAGCCAACCGGTTAGGGGGACAGGGGGCGTCAATCAGCCCCAGCATTTT.

The chain is built from TRBV24-1 and TRBJ2-3, with D tentatively TRBD2 (5 bases). The CDR3 has 15 amino acids. Trimming shortened V by 3 bases and J by 1 base, and 10 bases separated the two germline ends. Germline lookup yields CDR1 KGHDR and CDR2 SFDVKD. The CDR3 spells CATSDRTVRTDTQYF. CDR3 nucleotides: TGTGCCACCAGTGATCGGACTGTCCGCACAGATACGCAGTATTTT.

The V gene is TRBV19, the J gene TRBJ2-1, with 13 bases matching TRBD2. The V and J ends lost 2 bases and 0 bases, in that order; junction bases with no gene match: 4. CDR1 and CDR2 (germline): LNHDA, SQIVND (reference sequence). The CDR3 extends over 18 amino acids. The CDR3 is CASSISTSGGISYNEQFF. In nucleotides, the CDR3 is TGTGCCAGTAGTATATCGACTAGCGGGGGGATCTCCTACAATGAGCAGTTCTTC.

This clone was observed many times. V gene TRBV10-3 combines with J gene TRBJ2-7; tentatively, D is TRBD1 (5 bases). V lost 10 bases and J 0 bases, leaving 13 bases between the germline ends. Germline CDR1 reads ENHRY; CDR2 reads SYGVKD. CDR3 size: 13 residues. CDR3 sequence (DNA): TGTGCCACCCGAGACAGAAGCTCCTACGAGCAGTACTTC. Its translation is CATRDRSSYEQYF.

CDR3 nucleotides: TGTGCCAGCAGAGCCTTGCGGGGGTACGAGCAGTACTTC. Its translation is CASRALRGYEQYF. The genes are TRBV11-2 and TRBJ2-7, with 7 bases fitting TRBD2. The J segment lost 4 bases and the V segment lost 6 bases, leaving 6 bases of the junction unmatched. Germline CDR1 and CDR2: SGHAT and FQNNGV. CDR3 length: 13 residues.